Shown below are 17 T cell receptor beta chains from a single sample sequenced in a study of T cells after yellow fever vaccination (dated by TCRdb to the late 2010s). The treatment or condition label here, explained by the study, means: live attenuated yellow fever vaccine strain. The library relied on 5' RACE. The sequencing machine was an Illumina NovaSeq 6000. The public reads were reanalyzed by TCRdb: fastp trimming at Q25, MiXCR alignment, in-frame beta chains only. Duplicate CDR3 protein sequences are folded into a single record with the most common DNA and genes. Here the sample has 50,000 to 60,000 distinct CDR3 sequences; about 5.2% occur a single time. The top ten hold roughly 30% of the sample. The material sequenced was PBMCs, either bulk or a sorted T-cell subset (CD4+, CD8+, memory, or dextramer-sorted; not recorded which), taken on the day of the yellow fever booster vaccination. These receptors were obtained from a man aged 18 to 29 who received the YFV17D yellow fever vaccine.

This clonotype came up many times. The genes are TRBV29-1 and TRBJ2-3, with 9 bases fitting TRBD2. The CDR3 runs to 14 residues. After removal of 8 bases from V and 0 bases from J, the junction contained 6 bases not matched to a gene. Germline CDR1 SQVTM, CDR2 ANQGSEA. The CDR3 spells CSSRGRGSTDTQYF. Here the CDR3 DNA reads TGCAGCTCCCGCGGGAGGGGTAGCACAGATACGCAGTATTTT.

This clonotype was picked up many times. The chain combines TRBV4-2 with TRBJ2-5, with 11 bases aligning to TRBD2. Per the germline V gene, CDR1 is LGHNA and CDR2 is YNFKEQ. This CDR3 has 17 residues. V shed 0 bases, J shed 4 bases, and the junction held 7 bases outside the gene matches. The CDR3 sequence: CASSQDIAGGRGETQYF. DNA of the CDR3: TGTGCCAGCAGCCAAGACATAGCGGGGGGGCGGGGAGAGACCCAGTACTTC.

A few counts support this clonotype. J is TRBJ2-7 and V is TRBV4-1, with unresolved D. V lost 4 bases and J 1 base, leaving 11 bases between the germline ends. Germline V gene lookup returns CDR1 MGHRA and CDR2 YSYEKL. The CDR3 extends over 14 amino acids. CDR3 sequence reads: CASSPRVGSYEQYV. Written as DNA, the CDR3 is TGCGCCAGCAGCCCCCGCGTTGGGTCCTACGAGCAGTACGTC.

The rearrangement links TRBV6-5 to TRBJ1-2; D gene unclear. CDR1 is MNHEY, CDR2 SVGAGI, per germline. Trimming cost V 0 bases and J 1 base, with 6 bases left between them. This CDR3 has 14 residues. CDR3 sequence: CASSYSASNYGYTF. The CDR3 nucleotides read TGTGCCAGCAGTTACTCTGCCAGTAACTATGGCTACACCTTC.

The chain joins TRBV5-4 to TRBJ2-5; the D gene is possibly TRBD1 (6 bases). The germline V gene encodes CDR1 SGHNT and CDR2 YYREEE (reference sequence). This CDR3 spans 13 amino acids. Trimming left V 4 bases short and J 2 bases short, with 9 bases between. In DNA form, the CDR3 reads TGTGCCAGCAGCATAGGACAGCAAGAGACCCAGTACTTC. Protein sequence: CASSIGQQETQYF.

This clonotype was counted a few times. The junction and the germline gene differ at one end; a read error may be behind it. CDR3 coding DNA: TGCGCCAGCAGCTTGGGGTCTGAGACTTCCCCTTTTGGGTGGTCCTTC. Its translation is CASSLGSETSPFGWSF. The rearrangement uses TRBV5-1 and TRBJ2-1; D unresolved. The CDR3 is 16 residues long. Per germline, CDR1 SGHRS and CDR2 YFSETQ.

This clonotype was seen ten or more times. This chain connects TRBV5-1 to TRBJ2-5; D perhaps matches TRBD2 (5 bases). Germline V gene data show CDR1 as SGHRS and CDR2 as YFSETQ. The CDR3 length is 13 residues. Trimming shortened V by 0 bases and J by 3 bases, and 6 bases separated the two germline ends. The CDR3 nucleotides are TGCGCCAGCAGCTTGGGGAGGAAAGAGACCCAGTACTTC. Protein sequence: CASSLGRKETQYF.

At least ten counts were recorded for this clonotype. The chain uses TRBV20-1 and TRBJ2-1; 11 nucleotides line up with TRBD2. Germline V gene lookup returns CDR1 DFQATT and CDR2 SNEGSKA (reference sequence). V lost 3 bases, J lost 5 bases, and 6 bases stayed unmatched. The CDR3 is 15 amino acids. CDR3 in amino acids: CSARETSGTHNEQFF. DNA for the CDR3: TGCAGTGCTAGGGAGACTAGCGGGACCCACAATGAGCAGTTCTTC.

CDR3 in amino acids: CATTFRAVNTEAFF. Here the CDR3 DNA reads TGTGCCACCACTTTCAGGGCCGTAAACACTGAAGCTTTCTTT. V gene TRBV24-1 combines with J gene TRBJ1-1; D might be TRBD1 (5 bases). The V and J ends lost 8 bases and 2 bases respectively, with 14 bases between them. From germline, CDR1 is KGHDR and CDR2 SFDVKD. The CDR3 covers 14 residues.

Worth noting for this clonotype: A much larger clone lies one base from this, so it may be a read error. The CDR3 bases are TGTGCCAGCAGTGCTTACAGGGAGCACTACACCGGGGAGCTGTTTTTT. Its translation: CASSAYREHYTGELFF. This sequence joins TRBV6-2 or TRBV6-3 and TRBJ2-2; possible D gene TRBD1, 6 bases. V was cut by 5 bases and J by 3 bases, with 16 bases left in between. There are 16 residues in the CDR3. Germline assignment: CDR1 MNHEY and CDR2 SVGEGT.

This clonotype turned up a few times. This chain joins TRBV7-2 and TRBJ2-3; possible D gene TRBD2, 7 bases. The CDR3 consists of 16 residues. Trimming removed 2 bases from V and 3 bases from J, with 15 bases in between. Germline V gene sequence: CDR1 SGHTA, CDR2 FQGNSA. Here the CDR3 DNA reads TGTGCCAGCAGCTTAAGAGGGGGGGCGGGGACAGATACGCAGTATTTT. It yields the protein CASSLRGGAGTDTQYF.

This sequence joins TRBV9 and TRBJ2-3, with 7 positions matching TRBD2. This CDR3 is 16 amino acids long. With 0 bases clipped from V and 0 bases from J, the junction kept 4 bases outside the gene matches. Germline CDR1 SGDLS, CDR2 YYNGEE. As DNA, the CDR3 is TGTGCCAGCAGCGTAGCCGTGGGAGGGAGCACAGATACGCAGTATTTT. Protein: CASSVAVGGSTDTQYF.

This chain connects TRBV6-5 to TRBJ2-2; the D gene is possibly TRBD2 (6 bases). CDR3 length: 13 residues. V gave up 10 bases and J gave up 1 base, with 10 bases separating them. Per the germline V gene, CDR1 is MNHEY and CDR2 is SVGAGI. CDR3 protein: CATGLRNTGELFF. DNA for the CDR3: TGTGCCACCGGACTACGGAACACCGGGGAGCTGTTTTTT.

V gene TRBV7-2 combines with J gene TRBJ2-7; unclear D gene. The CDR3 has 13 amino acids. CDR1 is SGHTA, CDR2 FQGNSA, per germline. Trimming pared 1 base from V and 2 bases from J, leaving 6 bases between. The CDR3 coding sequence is TGTGCCAGCAGCTTAGTTGACGCCTACGAGCAGTACTTC. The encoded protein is CASSLVDAYEQYF.

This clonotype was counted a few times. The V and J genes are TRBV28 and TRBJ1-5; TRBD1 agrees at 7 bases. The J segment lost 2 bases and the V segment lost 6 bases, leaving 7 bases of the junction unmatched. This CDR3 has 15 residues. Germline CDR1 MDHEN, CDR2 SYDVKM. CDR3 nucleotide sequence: TGTGCCAGCAGCTGGGACAGACGGGGCAATCAGCCCCAGCATTTT. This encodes CASSWDRRGNQPQHF.

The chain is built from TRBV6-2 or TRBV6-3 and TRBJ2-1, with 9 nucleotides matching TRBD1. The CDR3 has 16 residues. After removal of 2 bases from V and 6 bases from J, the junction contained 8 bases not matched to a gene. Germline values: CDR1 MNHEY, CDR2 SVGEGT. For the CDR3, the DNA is TGTGCCAGCAGTTACCCCTTTGGGACAGGGTCCAATGAGCAGTTCTTC. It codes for CASSYPFGTGSNEQFF.

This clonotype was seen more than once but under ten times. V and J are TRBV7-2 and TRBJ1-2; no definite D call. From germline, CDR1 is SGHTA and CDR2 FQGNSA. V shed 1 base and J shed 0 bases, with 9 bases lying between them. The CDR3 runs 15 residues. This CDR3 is CASSLGFGPNYGYTF. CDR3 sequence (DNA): TGTGCCAGCAGCTTAGGGTTCGGCCCTAACTATGGCTACACCTTC.